This T cell receptor (beta chain) was captured in a study of T cells after yellow fever vaccination. Study-level background: SMART-Seq v4 Ultra Low Input prepared libraries from low-cell fractions.

Study conclusions and caveats: Overall, a small share of clonotypes was seen in both CD4 and CD8 compartments. Most primary-vaccination clones reappeared after the booster (approximately 95% CD4, around 88% CD8).

Making TCR cDNA involved 5'RACE template switching, which added UMIs and a universal primer site. TCRdb independently ran MiXCR on the 5' RACE reads; one entry per CDR3 protein. The sample gives 100,000 to 150,000 distinct CDR3 sequences, 7.5% to 10% of which show up once; 40% is in the top ten. This clonotype has just a few counts. Its target is not known. The CDR3 spans 18 residues. In germline, CDR1 is SGDLS, CDR2 YYNGEE. V lost 0 bases and J 0 bases, leaving 17 bases between the germline ends. The chain uses TRBV9 and TRBJ2-3, with D perhaps given as TRBD1 or TRBD2 (5 bases each). This sequence was found in a man younger than 35 who received the YFV17D yellow fever vaccine. Sequences were derived from CD8+ T cells sorted from PBMCs, sampled on the day of the yellow fever booster vaccination. CDR3 residues: CASSVATVPGPSTDTQYF. For the CDR3, the DNA is TGTGCCAGCAGCGTAGCTACCGTTCCGGGGCCTAGCACAGATACGCAGTATTTT.